Detailed here is one TCR beta chain. Antigen specificity is unknown. This specimen comes from a study of T cell repertoires in cytomegalovirus infection. Findings and caveats of the study: The cumulative frequency of public TCR beta families distinguished individuals who carried CMV together with the relevant HLA.

TCRdb passed the reads through MiXCR, listing each CDR3 protein once. Of 250,000 to 300,000 distinct CDR3 sequences listed, roughly 24% are singletons. Germline CDR1 and CDR2: SQVTM and ANQGSEA. Trimming left V 3 bases short and J 4 bases short, with 3 bases between. This CDR3 region has 11 residues. The sequence was obtained from a human donor in good health (CMV status not recorded). Some clones in this sample may be carry-over from other donors' samples. The J gene is TRBJ2-2, the V gene TRBV29-1; D is uncertain. The specimen sequenced was PBMCs. CDR3 bases: TGCAGCGTTGATTCCACCGGGGAGCTGTTTTTT. Protein product: CSVDSTGELFF.